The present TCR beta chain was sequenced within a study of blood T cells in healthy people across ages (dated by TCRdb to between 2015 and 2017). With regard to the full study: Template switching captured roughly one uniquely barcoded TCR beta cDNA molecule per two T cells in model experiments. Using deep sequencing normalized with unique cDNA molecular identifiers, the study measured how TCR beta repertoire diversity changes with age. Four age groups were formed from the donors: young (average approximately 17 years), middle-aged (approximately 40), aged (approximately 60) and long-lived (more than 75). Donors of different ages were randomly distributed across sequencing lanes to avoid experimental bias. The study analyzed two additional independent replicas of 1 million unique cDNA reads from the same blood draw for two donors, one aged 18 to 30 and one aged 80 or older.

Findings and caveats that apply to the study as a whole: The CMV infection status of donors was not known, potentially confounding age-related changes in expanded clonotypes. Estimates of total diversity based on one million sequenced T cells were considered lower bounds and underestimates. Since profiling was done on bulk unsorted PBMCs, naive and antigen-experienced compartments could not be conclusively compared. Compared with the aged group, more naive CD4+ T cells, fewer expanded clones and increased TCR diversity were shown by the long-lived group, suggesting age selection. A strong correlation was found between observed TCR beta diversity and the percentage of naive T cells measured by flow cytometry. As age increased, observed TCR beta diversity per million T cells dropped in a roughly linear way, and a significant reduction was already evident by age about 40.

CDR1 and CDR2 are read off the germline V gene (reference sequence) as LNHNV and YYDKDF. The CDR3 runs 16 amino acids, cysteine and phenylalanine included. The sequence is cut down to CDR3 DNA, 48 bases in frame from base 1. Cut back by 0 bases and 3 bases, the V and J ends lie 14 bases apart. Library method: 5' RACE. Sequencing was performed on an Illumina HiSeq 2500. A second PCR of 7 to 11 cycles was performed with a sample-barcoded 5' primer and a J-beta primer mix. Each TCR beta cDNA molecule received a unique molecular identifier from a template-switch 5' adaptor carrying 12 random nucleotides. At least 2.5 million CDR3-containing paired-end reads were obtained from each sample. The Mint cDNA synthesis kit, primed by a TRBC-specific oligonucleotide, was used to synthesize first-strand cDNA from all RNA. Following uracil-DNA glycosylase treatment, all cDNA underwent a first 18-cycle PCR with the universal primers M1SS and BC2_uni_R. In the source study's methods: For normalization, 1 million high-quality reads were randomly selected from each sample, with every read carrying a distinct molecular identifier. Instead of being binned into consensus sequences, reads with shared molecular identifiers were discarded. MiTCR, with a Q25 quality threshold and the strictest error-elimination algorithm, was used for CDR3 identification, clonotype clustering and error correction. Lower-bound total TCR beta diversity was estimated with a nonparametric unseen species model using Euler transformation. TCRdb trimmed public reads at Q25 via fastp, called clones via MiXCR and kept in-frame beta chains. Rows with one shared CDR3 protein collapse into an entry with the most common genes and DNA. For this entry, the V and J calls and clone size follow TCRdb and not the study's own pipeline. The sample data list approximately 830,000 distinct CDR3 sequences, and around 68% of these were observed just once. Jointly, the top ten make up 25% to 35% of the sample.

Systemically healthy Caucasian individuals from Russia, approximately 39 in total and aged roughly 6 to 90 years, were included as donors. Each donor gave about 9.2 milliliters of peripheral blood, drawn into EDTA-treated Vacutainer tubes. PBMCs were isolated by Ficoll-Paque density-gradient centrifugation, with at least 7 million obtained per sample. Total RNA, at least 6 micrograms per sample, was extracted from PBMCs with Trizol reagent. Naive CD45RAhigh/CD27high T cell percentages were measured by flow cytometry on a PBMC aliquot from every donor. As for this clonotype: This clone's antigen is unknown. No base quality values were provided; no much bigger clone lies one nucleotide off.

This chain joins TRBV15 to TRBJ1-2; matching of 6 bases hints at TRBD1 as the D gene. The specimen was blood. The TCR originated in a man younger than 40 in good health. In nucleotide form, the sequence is TGTGCCACCAGCAGAGATAGGCAGGGGTCGCACTATGGCTACACCTTC. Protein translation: CATSRDRQGSHYGYTF.